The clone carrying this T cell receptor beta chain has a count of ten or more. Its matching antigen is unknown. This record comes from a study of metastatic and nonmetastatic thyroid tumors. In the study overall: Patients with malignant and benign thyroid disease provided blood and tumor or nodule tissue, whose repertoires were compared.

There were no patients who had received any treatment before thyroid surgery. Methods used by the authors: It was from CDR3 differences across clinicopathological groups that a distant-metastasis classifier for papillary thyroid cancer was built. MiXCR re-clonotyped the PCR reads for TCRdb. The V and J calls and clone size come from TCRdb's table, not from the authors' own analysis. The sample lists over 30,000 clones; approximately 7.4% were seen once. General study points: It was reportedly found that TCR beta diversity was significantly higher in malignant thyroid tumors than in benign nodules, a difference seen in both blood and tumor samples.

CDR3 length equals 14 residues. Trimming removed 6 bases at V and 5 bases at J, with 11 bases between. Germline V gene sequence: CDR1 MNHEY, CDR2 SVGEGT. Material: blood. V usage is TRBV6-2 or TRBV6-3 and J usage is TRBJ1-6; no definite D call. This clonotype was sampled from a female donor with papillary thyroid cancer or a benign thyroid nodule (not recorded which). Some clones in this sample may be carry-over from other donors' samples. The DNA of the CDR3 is TGTGCCAGCAGACCAAGGTTGGATAATTCACCCCTCCACTTT. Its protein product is CASRPRLDNSPLHF.